This passage covers 5 T cell receptor beta chains from one sample sequenced in a study of blood T cell repertoires in COVID-19. Profiled with immunoSEQ multiplex PCR; TCRdb holds only in-frame clones, not every one. The table shows 100,000 to 150,000 clones, with about 81% occurring only once. The sequenced sample consisted of PBMCs or T cells enriched from blood (not recorded which). These receptors were collected from a man between 40 and 49 years old with acute COVID-19.

By frequency in the sample, this clone is medium-sized. The J gene is TRBJ2-7, the V gene TRBV19, with a tentative D call TRBD2 (6 bases). The germline V and J ends were trimmed by 2 bases and 7 bases, with 18 bases remaining between them. This CDR3 is 15 amino acids long. Germline-derived CDR1 and CDR2 are LNHDA and SQIVND (reference sequence). The CDR3 loop is CASSIKWGDLLEQYF. The DNA of the CDR3 is TGTGCCAGTAGTATAAAGTGGGGGGACCTACTGGAGCAGTACTTC. Full variable domain (outside the CDR3, taken from reference TRBV19 and TRBJ2-7): DGGITQSPKYLFRKEGQNVTLSCEQNLNHDAMYWYRQDPGQGLRLIYYSQIVNDFQKGDIAEGYSVSREKKESFPLTVTSAQKNPTAFYLCASSIKWGDLLEQYFGPGTRLTVT.

The chain recombines TRBV12-3 or TRBV12-4 with TRBJ1-2, with TRBD1 matching 7 bases. The CDR3 contains 12 residues. V was clipped by 1 base and J by 8 bases; unmatched bases: 1. CDR3 protein: CASSLGQGGYTF. In DNA, the CDR3 is TGTGCCAGCAGTTTAGGACAGGGAGGCTACACCTTC.

The chain combines TRBV27 with TRBJ2-5, with a tentative D call TRBD2 (6 bases). V was pared by 2 bases and J by 4 bases, with 11 bases between. This CDR3 region has 14 residues. The V gene's germline CDR1 is MNHEY and CDR2 SMNVEV (reference sequence). CDR3: CASSLGGERETQYF. CDR3 nucleotides: TGTGCCAGCAGTTTAGGAGGGGAGCGAGAGACCCAGTACTTC.

The chain is built from TRBV9 and TRBJ2-3; 12 nucleotides line up with TRBD2. The CDR3 extends over 16 amino acids. V dropped 4 bases and J dropped 1; count of bases not matched to a gene: 4. Germline V gives CDR1 SGDLS, CDR2 YYNGEE. This chain's CDR3 is CASSSRLAGGTDTQYF. As DNA, the CDR3 is TGTGCCAGCAGCTCCAGACTAGCGGGGGGCACAGATACGCAGTATTTT.

The chain employs TRBV24-1 and TRBJ2-5; 9 bases are shared with TRBD2. The germline gives CDR1 KGHDR, CDR2 SFDVKD. The CDR3 contains 16 residues. Germline trimming cut 3 bases from V and 4 bases from J; bases unmatched to any gene: 8. The CDR3 sequence is CATSDNAGGPVETQYF. As DNA, the CDR3 is TGTGCCACCAGTGATAATGCGGGGGGGCCGGTAGAGACCCAGTACTTC.